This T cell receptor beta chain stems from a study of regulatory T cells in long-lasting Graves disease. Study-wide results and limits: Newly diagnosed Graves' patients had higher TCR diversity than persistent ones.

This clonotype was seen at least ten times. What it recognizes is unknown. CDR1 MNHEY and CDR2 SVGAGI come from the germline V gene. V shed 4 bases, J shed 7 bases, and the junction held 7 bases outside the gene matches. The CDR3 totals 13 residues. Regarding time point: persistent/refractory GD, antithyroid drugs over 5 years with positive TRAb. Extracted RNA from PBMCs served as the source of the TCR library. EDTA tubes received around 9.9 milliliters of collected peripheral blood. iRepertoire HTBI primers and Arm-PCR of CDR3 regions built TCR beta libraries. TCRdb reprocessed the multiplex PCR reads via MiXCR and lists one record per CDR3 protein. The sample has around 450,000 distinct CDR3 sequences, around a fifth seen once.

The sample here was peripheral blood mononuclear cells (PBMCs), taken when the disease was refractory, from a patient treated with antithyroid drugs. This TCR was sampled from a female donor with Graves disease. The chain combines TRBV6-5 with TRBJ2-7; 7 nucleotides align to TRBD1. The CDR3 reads CASSSGQAGEQYF. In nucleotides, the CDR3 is TGTGCCAGCAGTTCTGGACAGGCTGGTGAGCAGTACTTC.